One T cell receptor beta chain is described in this entry. Measured with immunoSEQ multiplex PCR; TCRdb has only the in-frame clones, and not every one. The data show just under 350,000 clones, around 82% seen once. This sample was taken from a study of blood T cell repertoires in COVID-19. As for the study in general: The samples span acute and convalescent COVID-19 from the United States, Italy and Spain. Sources were T cells, B-cell-depleted T cells, or PBMCs; the material itself was cDNA or gDNA.

The CDR3 runs 15 residues. Per the germline V gene, CDR1 is LNHDA and CDR2 is SQIVND (reference sequence). Deletions cut 6 bases from V and 6 bases from J, with 18 bases between. This chain uses TRBV19 with TRBJ1-5; perhaps TRBD1 as D (6 bases). The TCR originated in a man aged 25-45 years with active or convalescent COVID-19. The sample consisted of peripheral blood. In DNA, the CDR3 is TGTGCCAGTAGCTCCTGGACAGAGGCGACTCAGCCCCAGCATTTT. It yields the protein CASSSWTEATQPQHF.